These T cell receptor beta chains were read from a single sample in a study of cytomegalovirus exposure and HLA in healthy donors. The repertoire was sequenced with immunoSEQ multiplex PCR; TCRdb's copy has only in-frame clones and lacks some. The table has more than 110,000 clones, 70% to 85% seen once. Specimen: PBMCs. These TCRs come from a man aged 35 to 55 in good health and CMV-seropositive. Both conserved end residues are part of each CDR3. D genes are given only for firm matches.

CDR3 DNA,CDR3 protein,J gene,V gene,D gene
TGTGCCAGCAGCTTAGTAGCGGGCTTATACAATGAGCAGTTCTTC,CASSLVAGLYNEQFF,TRBJ2-1,TRBV11-2,TRBD2
TGTGCCTGGAGTGCACAGACCCGGAACTATGGCTACACCTTC,CAWSAQTRNYGYTF,TRBJ1-2,TRBV30,.
TGTGCCAGCAGCTTAGGAGTGGAGAACATTCAGTACTTC,CASSLGVENIQYF,TRBJ2-4,TRBV7-9,.
TGTGCCAGCACTCCTAGCTGGGGGCCGGCGTACAATGAGCAGTTCTTC,CASTPSWGPAYNEQFF,TRBJ2-1,TRBV27,.
TGTGCCAGCAGTCAAGGACAGGGGAGTTACGAGCAGTACTTC,CASSQGQGSYEQYF,TRBJ2-7,TRBV6-6,TRBD1
TGTGCCTGGAGTCCAGGACTAGCGGGAGTTAACACCGGGGAGCTGTTTTTT,CAWSPGLAGVNTGELFF,TRBJ2-2,TRBV30,TRBD2
TGTGCCATCAATGGGGGCGCAGGGGCCTACGAGCAGTACTTC,CAINGGAGAYEQYF,TRBJ2-7,TRBV10-3,.
TGCGCCAGCAGCTTGGAACTAGTCGACGACGAGCAGTACTTC,CASSLELVDDEQYF,TRBJ2-7,TRBV5-1,.
TGTGCCAGCTCACCCTCGACATCGAACACTGAAGCTTTCTTT,CASSPSTSNTEAFF,TRBJ1-1,TRBV18,.
TGTGCCAGCACCGTGGGAACAGGGGCTAACTATGGCTACACCTTC,CASTVGTGANYGYTF,TRBJ1-2,TRBV9,TRBD1
TGTGCCAGCAGCTTCATGTCGAGGGCGGCCGTTGAACCCCTCCACTTT,CASSFMSRAAVEPLHF,TRBJ1-6,TRBV5-6,.
TGTGCCAGCAGCTTGGTGTCGCTAGCCTCCGGGGAGCTGTTTTTT,CASSLVSLASGELFF,TRBJ2-2,TRBV5-4,.
TGCGCCAGCAGTGGACAAGCACAGAGATATAATTCACCCCTCCACTTT,CASSGQAQRYNSPLHF,TRBJ1-6,TRBV10-1,.
TGTTCCAGCAGCTTAGGACAGTACAGAGAACAGTACTTC,CSSSLGQYREQYF,TRBJ2-7,TRBV7-9,.
TGTGCCAGCAGCCTCCCAGCGGGGGCCAACACAGATACGCAGTATTTT,CASSLPAGANTDTQYF,TRBJ2-3,TRBV14,TRBD2